Listed here are 29 T cell receptor beta chains from one sample, sequenced in a study of shared clonotypes between healthy human individuals. TCRdb keeps only in-frame clones here, not all; method: immunoSEQ multiplex PCR. The sample records over a million clones, about 70% being singletons. Input material: memory CD4+ T cells sorted from blood. Subset given: CD45RA-negative fraction. The source of these receptors is a young man in good health.

Worth noting for this clone: This same CDR3 is encoded by further DNA sequences in the sample. The J gene is TRBJ2-5, the V gene TRBV2; TRBD1 matches 9 bases. CDR3 length equals 14 residues. The V segment lost 4 bases and the J segment 5 bases; nucleotides outside the gene matches: 5. Germline assignment: CDR1 SNHLY and CDR2 FYNNEI. The CDR3 is CASSVQGARETQYF. DNA for the CDR3: TGTGCCAGCAGTGTACAGGGGGCACGGGAGACCCAGTACTTC.

This clone was picked up a small number of times. This chain uses TRBV21-1 with TRBJ1-1; the D segment call TRBD1 is taken from the table without a DNA check. TRBV21-1 is a pseudogene segment. The CDR3 length is 16 residues. The CDR3 DNA reads as TGTGCCAGCAGCTATCGGACAGGGGAGGAGTACACTGAAGCTTTCTTT. Residues: CASSYRTGEEYTEAFF.

This chain links TRBV5-4 with TRBJ2-3; the D gene could be TRBD1 or TRBD2 (5 bases each). This CDR3 has 11 residues. Germline CDR1 reads SGHNT; CDR2 reads YYREEE (reference sequence). Trimming removed 4 bases at V and 11 bases at J, with 11 bases between. Here the CDR3 DNA reads TGTGCCAGCAGCCGGGGCGTCCGGCAGTATTTT. It encodes CASSRGVRQYF.

V is TRBV7-9 and J is TRBJ2-2; 10 positions match TRBD2. CDR3 length equals 15 residues. V lost 7 bases to trimming and J lost 5 bases; unmatched junction nucleotides: 7. From germline, CDR1 is SEHNR and CDR2 FQNEAQ (reference sequence). CDR3: CASKETSGTTGELFF. DNA for the CDR3: TGTGCCAGCAAGGAAACTAGCGGGACAACCGGGGAGCTGTTTTTT.

The chain couples TRBV5-1 to TRBJ2-3; unclear D gene. This CDR3 is 14 amino acids long. V lost 4 bases and J 4 bases, leaving 13 bases between the germline ends. Germline CDR1 and CDR2: SGHRS and YFSETQ. The CDR3 coding sequence is TGCGCCAGCAGCCCCCAGCCAGCGCCAGATACGCAGTATTTT. It codes for CASSPQPAPDTQYF.

J is TRBJ2-3 and V is TRBV20-1; TRBD2 is a possible D gene (5 bases). Germline values: CDR1 DFQATT, CDR2 SNEGSKA (reference sequence). Trimming shortened V by 6 bases and J by 4 bases, and 8 bases separated the two germline ends. The CDR3 has 11 residues. CDR3 nucleotides: TGCAGTGCCGAGGGTTCAGATACGCAGTATTTT. Protein sequence: CSAEGSDTQYF.

The J gene is TRBJ2-2, the V gene TRBV25-1; 7 nucleotides line up with TRBD1. The J segment lost 4 bases and the V segment lost 4 bases, leaving 12 bases of the junction unmatched. The CDR3 spans 17 residues. Germline V gene data show CDR1 as MGHDK and CDR2 as SYGVNS. CDR3 residues: CASSGQGGSFSTGELFF. DNA for the CDR3: TGTGCCAGCAGTGGACAGGGCGGTAGTTTTTCCACCGGGGAGCTGTTTTTT.

The rearrangement links TRBV4-1 to TRBJ1-4; D is undetermined. V lost 0 bases and J lost 4, with 9 bases in between. Germline V gene lookup returns CDR1 MGHRA and CDR2 YSYEKL. The CDR3 length is 15 residues. The CDR3 reads CASSQEGHNNEKLFF. Written as DNA, the CDR3 is TGCGCCAGCAGCCAAGAAGGTCACAATAATGAAAAACTGTTTTTT.

The chain is built from TRBV7-8 and TRBJ1-2, with a weak D call TRBD1 (5 bases). This CDR3 region has 14 residues. CDR1 SGHVS and CDR2 FQNEAQ come from the germline V gene. Trimming shortened V by 6 bases and J by 0 bases, and 11 bases separated the two germline ends. CDR3: CASSYQGSNYGYTF. The CDR3 DNA reads TGTGCCAGCAGTTATCAGGGATCTAACTATGGCTACACCTTC.

V gene TRBV7-2 combines with J gene TRBJ2-1, with a tentative D call TRBD2 (6 bases). Germline CDR1 SGHTA, CDR2 FQGNSA. Trimming left V 5 bases short and J 10 bases short, with 18 bases between. The CDR3 loop spans 14 amino acids. This CDR3 is CASSVGTGLGEQFF. The CDR3 bases are TGTGCCAGCAGCGTCGGGACTGGCTTGGGGGAGCAGTTCTTC.

The J gene is TRBJ1-3, the V gene TRBV7-9; D gene unclear. The CDR3 length is 11 residues. Germline lookup yields CDR1 SEHNR and CDR2 FQNEAQ (reference sequence). Trimming removed 4 bases from V and 6 bases from J, with 4 bases in between. The CDR3 nucleotides read TGTGCCAGCAGCTCTTCAAACACCATATATTTT. It encodes CASSSSNTIYF.

The chain employs TRBV5-1 and TRBJ2-2, with a tentative D call TRBD2 (5 bases). Trimming left V 0 bases short and J 1 base short, with 7 bases between. The germline CDR1 and CDR2 sequences are SGHRS and YFSETQ. The CDR3 is 15 amino acids. CDR3 residues: CASSLVGMNTGELFF. CDR3 nucleotide sequence: TGCGCCAGCAGCTTGGTCGGGATGAACACCGGGGAGCTGTTTTTT.

This clone appeared many times. The chain uses TRBV30 and TRBJ1-4; D remains ambiguous. CDR1 and CDR2 from the germline V gene are GTSNPN and SVGIG (reference sequence). With 3 bases removed from V and 4 bases from J, the gap between germline ends came to 9 bases. The CDR3 has 13 amino acids. The CDR3: CAWRSGFNEKLFF. The CDR3 bases are TGTGCCTGGAGGTCCGGATTTAATGAAAAACTGTTTTTT. The full variable domain, in which reference TRBV30 and TRBJ1-4 provide the parts outside the CDR3, is SQTIHQWPATLVQPVGSPLSLECTVEGTSNPNLYWYRQAAGRGLQLLFYSVGIGQISSEVPQNLSASRPQDRQFILSSKKLLLSDSGFYLCAWRSGFNEKLFFGSGTQLSVL.

Worth noting for this clone: With a much larger clone just one base away, this may be a read error. Other nucleotide sequences from this sample produce the same CDR3. The gene calls are TRBV15 and TRBJ2-5; the D is unclear. CDR1 LNHNV and CDR2 YYDKDF come from the germline V gene (reference sequence). Between the trimmed V and J ends, which lost 0 bases and 5 bases, there was a span of 4 bases. The CDR3 contains 12 residues. In DNA, the CDR3 is TGTGCCACCAGCAGAGATCGGGAGACCCAGTACTTC. It translates to CATSRDRETQYF. Together with reference TRBV15 and TRBJ2-5, the CDR3 gives the full variable domain: DAMVIQNPRYQVTQFGKPVTLSCSQTLNHNVMYWYQQKSSQAPKLLFHYYDKDFNNEADTPDNFQSRRPNTSFCFLDIRSPGLGDTAMYLCATSRDRETQYFGPGTRLLVL.

This clone was recorded many times. Other nucleotide sequences in the sample specify the same CDR3. The chain combines TRBV6-5 with TRBJ1-2; 8 nucleotides match TRBD1. Germline V gives CDR1 MNHEY, CDR2 SVGAGI. The CDR3 runs to 16 residues. V lost 2 bases to trimming and J lost 4 bases; unmatched junction nucleotides: 9. DNA for the CDR3: TGTGCCAGCAGTTACGTACGAACAGGGGGAGGCTATGGCTACACCTTC. It is translated as CASSYVRTGGGYGYTF.

This clone was picked up a small number of times. The same CDR3 is also encoded by other DNA sequences in this sample. V and J are TRBV2 and TRBJ1-5, with 10 bases that match TRBD1. Unmatched junction bases numbered 2, after V lost 6 bases and J lost 6 bases. The germline V gene has CDR1 SNHLY and CDR2 FYNNEI. The CDR3 extends over 13 amino acids. The CDR3 DNA reads TGTGCCAGCAGGGGACAGGGGAGTCAGCCCCAGCATTTT. Protein: CASRGQGSQPQHF.

The chain employs TRBV29-1 and TRBJ1-2, with D perhaps matching TRBD1 (5 bases). This CDR3 comprises 12 residues. Germline assignment: CDR1 SQVTM and CDR2 ANQGSEA. V was shortened by 4 bases and J by 6 bases, with 12 bases between the two germline ends. The CDR3 nucleotides read TGCAGCGTTGGGCAAGGGACCCATGGCTACACCTTC. Its protein product is CSVGQGTHGYTF.

The chain carries TRBV30 and TRBJ1-1; D might be TRBD1 (6 bases). The V gene's germline CDR1 is GTSNPN and CDR2 SVGIG (reference sequence). V lost 1 base, J lost 2 bases, and 11 bases lay in between. The CDR3 totals 14 residues. For the CDR3, the DNA is TGTGCCTGGAGTGCAGGGGCCTTTAACACTGAAGCTTTCTTT. Translated: CAWSAGAFNTEAFF.

The V call is TRBV28, the J call TRBJ1-4; D is possibly TRBD1 (6 bases). This CDR3 region has 15 residues. V gave up 3 bases and J gave up 8 bases, with 16 bases separating them. The germline gives CDR1 MDHEN, CDR2 SYDVKM. DNA of the CDR3: TGTGCCAGCAGTTTGGGCGGCGGGGGCCAGGAAAAACTGTTTTTT. Translation gives CASSLGGGGQEKLFF.

The rearrangement links TRBV5-4 to TRBJ2-7; the D gene could be TRBD1 or TRBD2 (5 bases each). Germline V gene sequence: CDR1 SGHNT, CDR2 YYREEE (reference sequence). V was trimmed by 5 bases and J by 3 bases, leaving 18 bases between them. The CDR3 runs to 15 residues. The CDR3 DNA follows: TGTGCCAGCAGTTTGCCGGGACGGTCTAACTACGAGCAGTACTTC. Protein sequence: CASSLPGRSNYEQYF.

The chain couples TRBV9 to TRBJ2-3; 8 bases match TRBD2. CDR1 and CDR2 from the germline V gene are SGDLS and YYNGEE. V shed 0 bases and J 0 bases; nucleotides not matched to a gene: 3. The CDR3 covers 16 residues. The CDR3, as DNA: TGTGCCAGCAGCGTAGCGGCGGGGGGAAGCACAGATACGCAGTATTTT. Protein sequence: CASSVAAGGSTDTQYF. Variable domain in full (rest from reference TRBV9 and TRBJ2-3): DSGVTQTPKHLITATGQRVTLRCSPRSGDLSVYWYQQSLDQGLQFLIQYYNGEERAKGNILERFSAQQFPDLHSELNLSSLELGDSALYFCASSVAAGGSTDTQYFGPGTRLTVL.

The rearrangement links TRBV9 to TRBJ2-7, with unresolved D. V lost 3 bases and J 2 bases, leaving 9 bases between the germline ends. The germline V gene encodes CDR1 SGDLS and CDR2 YYNGEE. The CDR3 totals 13 residues. Written as DNA, the CDR3 is TGTGCCAGCAGCGAACACGCAGCCTACGAGCAGTACTTC. Amino acid sequence: CASSEHAAYEQYF.

This clone showed up just a few times. This sequence joins TRBV4-1 and TRBJ2-5; possibly TRBD1 for D (5 bases). V shed 3 bases and J shed 2 bases, with 10 bases lying between them. This CDR3 region has 14 residues. CDR1 is MGHRA, CDR2 YSYEKL, per germline. CDR3 region: CASSQGRGQETQYF. The CDR3 DNA sequence: TGCGCCAGCAGCCAGGGGCGAGGACAAGAGACCCAGTACTTC.

The rearrangement uses TRBV18 and TRBJ1-1; no clear D. The CDR3 consists of 14 residues. V was pared by 0 bases and J by 1 base, with 6 bases between. CDR1 and CDR2 from the germline V gene are KGHSH and LQKENI. As DNA, the CDR3 is TGTGCCAGCTCACCACCGGCCTCGAACACTGAAGCTTTCTTT. It codes for CASSPPASNTEAFF.

The rearrangement joins TRBV25-1 to TRBJ2-7; 8 bases match TRBD1. The CDR3 runs 16 residues. CDR1 is MGHDK and CDR2 is SYGVNS in the germline V gene. J gave up 0 bases and V 8 bases, and 12 bases lay outside the gene matches. CDR3 protein: CASSPQGAFSSYEQYF. CDR3 nucleotide sequence: TGTGCCAGCTCCCCGCAGGGGGCCTTCTCCTCCTACGAGCAGTACTTC.

The chain carries TRBV7-6 and TRBJ2-2; TRBD1 matches 9 bases. This CDR3 region has 16 residues. Germline V gene data show CDR1 as SGHVS and CDR2 as FNYEAQ. V shed 1 base and J 6 bases; nucleotides not matched to a gene: 6. CDR3 protein: CASSLGDRVGAGELFF. The CDR3 nucleotides read TGTGCCAGCAGCTTAGGGGACAGGGTTGGGGCCGGGGAGCTGTTTTTT.

V and J are TRBV18 and TRBJ2-7; 9 nucleotides line up with TRBD1. Germline lookup yields CDR1 KGHSH and CDR2 LQKENI. The junction had 6 bases not matched to a gene; V was cut back by 3 bases and J by 6 bases. The CDR3 runs to 14 residues. The DNA for the CDR3 is TGTGCCAGCTCACCGGACAGGGGTTTCCGCGAGCAGTACTTC. Translated: CASSPDRGFREQYF.

This rearrangement joins TRBV7-8 to TRBJ1-2; no clear D gene. CDR1 is SGHVS and CDR2 is FQNEAQ in the germline V gene. The CDR3 has 12 residues. The V and J ends lost 3 bases and 4 bases respectively, with 6 bases between them. As DNA, the CDR3 is TGTGCCAGCAGCTTCGAGGCCTATGGCTACACCTTC. This codes for CASSFEAYGYTF.

The J gene is TRBJ1-3, the V gene TRBV11-2, with TRBD1 identical over 9 bases. The germline V gene has CDR1 SGHAT and CDR2 FQNNGV. The CDR3 consists of 17 residues. Germline trimming cut 2 bases from V and 1 base from J; bases unmatched to any gene: 6. The CDR3 DNA is TGTGCCAGCAGCTTATATCGGACAGGGGAATCTGGAAACACCATATATTTT. Its protein product is CASSLYRTGESGNTIYF. Together with reference TRBV11-2 and TRBJ1-3, the CDR3 gives the full variable domain: EAGVAQSPRYKIIEKRQSVAFWCNPISGHATLYWYQQILGQGPKLLIQFQNNGVVDDSQLPKDRFSAERLKGVDSTLKIQPAKLEDSAVYLCASSLYRTGESGNTIYFGEGSWLTVV.